Shown below are 24 T cell receptor beta chains from a single sample sequenced in a study of T cell repertoires in cytomegalovirus infection. MiXCR, run by TCRdb on the reads, gives a single entry per CDR3 protein. The data contain fewer than 900,000 distinct CDR3 sequences, 25% to 35% of them singletons. These receptors' antigens are unknown. The sequences come from cultured CD8+ T cells from PBMCs, collected from culture after CMV antigen stimulation. These receptors came from a human donor in good health (CMV status not recorded). Some clones in this sample may be carry-over from other donors' samples.

A few counts support this clonotype. The chain carries TRBV6-2 or TRBV6-3 and TRBJ1-1; no clear D gene. The CDR3 runs 15 residues. The germline gives CDR1 MNHEY, CDR2 SVGEGT. V lost 8 bases to trimming and J lost 2 bases, with 18 bases between them. The CDR3 sequence is CASQISQAVNTEAFF. The CDR3 DNA sequence: TGTGCCAGCCAAATTAGTCAGGCGGTCAACACTGAAGCTTTCTTT.

This clonotype was seen only a few times. This chain links TRBV4-1 with TRBJ1-4; 8 bases match TRBD1. Germline CDR1 is MGHRA and CDR2 is YSYEKL. V dropped 2 bases and J dropped 2; count of bases not matched to a gene: 7. There are 17 residues in the CDR3. For the CDR3, the DNA is TGCGCCAGCAGCCAAAAGGGGACAGGCCTCACTAATGAAAAACTGTTTTTT. This codes for CASSQKGTGLTNEKLFF.

This chain joins TRBV20-1 and TRBJ2-3; tentative D call: TRBD1 (6 bases). V was trimmed by 0 bases and J by 3 bases, leaving 13 bases between them. Germline values: CDR1 DFQATT, CDR2 SNEGSKA (reference sequence). The CDR3 runs to 15 residues. CDR3 loop: CSARDLQGGTDTQYF. CDR3 nucleotides: TGCAGTGCTAGAGATCTACAGGGCGGAACAGATACGCAGTATTTT.

The chain carries TRBV27 and TRBJ2-2; D not certain. The CDR3 contains 14 residues. Trimming removed 4 bases from V and 4 bases from J, with 10 bases in between. The germline gives CDR1 MNHEY, CDR2 SMNVEV (reference sequence). The CDR3: CASSYKEFTGELFF. The CDR3 region has the DNA TGTGCCAGCAGTTATAAAGAGTTCACCGGGGAGCTGTTTTTT.

V gene TRBV13 combines with J gene TRBJ1-2; tentative D call: TRBD1 (5 bases). The length of the CDR3 is 14 residues. V lost 6 bases and J lost 5, with 16 bases in between. Germline V CDR1 and CDR2: PRHDT, FYEKMQ (reference sequence). The CDR3 DNA reads TGTGCCAGCAGTCCCCGGGGCAGAGCTTATGGCTACACCTTC. Residues: CASSPRGRAYGYTF.

This chain connects TRBV12-5 to TRBJ2-5; tentatively, D is TRBD2 (7 bases). This CDR3 is built from 16 residues. Looked up from germline, CDR1 is LGHNT and CDR2 is FRNRAP. The V gene lost 2 bases and the J gene lost 4 bases, with 17 bases spanning the gap. CDR3 sequence: CASGLWGGISIETQYF. In DNA form, the CDR3 reads TGTGCTAGTGGTTTGTGGGGGGGCATCAGTATAGAGACCCAGTACTTC.

In DNA form, the CDR3 reads TGTGCCAGCAGTCCAAATCTAGCGAATCCCTACAATGAGCAGTTCTTC. The encoded protein is CASSPNLANPYNEQFF. V gene TRBV27 combines with J gene TRBJ2-1, with D perhaps matching TRBD2 (6 bases). Trimming stripped 5 bases from V and 2 bases from J, with 16 bases between. In germline, CDR1 is MNHEY, CDR2 SMNVEV (reference sequence). The CDR3 loop spans 16 amino acids.

V gene TRBV7-2 combines with J gene TRBJ2-7; D might be TRBD1 or TRBD2, each matching 5 bases. V was trimmed by 5 bases and J by 2 bases, leaving 16 bases between them. The CDR3 spans 15 residues. Looked up from germline, CDR1 is SGHTA and CDR2 is FQGNSA. The CDR3 DNA is TGTGCCAGCAGCCCGTGGCAGGGAGAGACCTACGAGCAGTACTTC. As protein: CASSPWQGETYEQYF.

Comments on this clonotype: A much larger clone differs from this one at a single base, so this may be a read error. Because it lacks the conserved phenylalanine or tryptophan at the end, this CDR3 is likely a read error. The rearrangement joins TRBV7-2 to TRBJ1-2; a weak D match, TRBD1 (5 bases). Germline loops: CDR1 SGHTA, CDR2 FQGNSA. Trimming pared 4 bases from V and 7 bases from J, leaving 7 bases between. CDR3 length: 11 residues. The DNA of the CDR3 is TGTGCCAGCAGCTCAGGGTCTGGCTACACCTAC. Protein product: CASSSGSGYTY.

V usage is TRBV19 and J usage is TRBJ2-3; D unclear. V shed 6 bases and J shed 1 base, with 14 bases lying between them. The CDR3 contains 15 residues. Germline values: CDR1 LNHDA, CDR2 SQIVND (reference sequence). The CDR3 reads CASSTGRTRTDTQYF. In DNA form, the CDR3 reads TGTGCCAGTAGCACCGGACGGACCCGCACAGATACGCAGTATTTT.

V is TRBV6-5 and J is TRBJ1-1; no reliable D call. There are 15 residues in the CDR3. V was cut by 2 bases and J by 4 bases, with 14 bases left in between. Per the germline V gene, CDR1 is MNHEY and CDR2 is SVGAGI. The CDR3 spells CASSYPTDRGTEAFF. The DNA for the CDR3 is TGTGCCAGCAGTTACCCTACGGACCGGGGCACTGAAGCTTTCTTT.

CDR3 protein: CASTSDRNNEQFF. As DNA, the CDR3 is TGTGCCAGCACCTCGGACAGAAACAATGAGCAGTTCTTC. The chain uses TRBV5-6 and TRBJ2-1; D is perhaps TRBD1 (6 bases). Per the germline V gene, CDR1 is SGHDT and CDR2 is YYEEEE. The CDR3 is 13 residues long. With 6 bases removed from V and 5 bases from J, the gap between germline ends came to 12 bases. Looking up the rest from reference TRBV5-6 and TRBJ2-1 gives the full variable domain: DAGVTQSPTHLIKTRGQQVTLRCSPKSGHDTVSWYQQALGQGPQFIFQYYEEEERQRGNFPDRFSGHQFPNYSSELNVNALLLGDSALYLCASTSDRNNEQFFGPGTRLTVL.

The rearrangement links TRBV18 to TRBJ2-1; TRBD1 matches 8 bases. Germline CDR1 is KGHSH and CDR2 is LQKENI. V gave up 3 bases and J gave up 7 bases; unmatched junction bases: 11. This CDR3 is 16 amino acids long. In DNA form, the CDR3 reads TGTGCCAGCTCACCTGGGACAGGACTTTTGGGAAATGAGCAGTTCTTC. This sequence encodes CASSPGTGLLGNEQFF.

The J gene is TRBJ2-2, the V gene TRBV29-1; D remains ambiguous. Germline V lookup: CDR1 SQVTM, CDR2 ANQGSEA. The CDR3 has 12 amino acids. V lost 1 base to trimming and J lost 6 bases, with 6 bases between them. CDR3 sequence: CSVEGEAGELFF. CDR3 DNA: TGCAGCGTTGAAGGGGAAGCCGGGGAGCTGTTTTTT.

The chain recombines TRBV5-4 with TRBJ1-3, with unresolved D. CDR1 and CDR2 from the germline V gene are SGHNT and YYREEE (reference sequence). The ends were cut back, 5 bases at V and 2 bases at J, with 23 bases in the middle. This CDR3 comprises 18 residues. As DNA, the CDR3 is TGTGCCAGCAGACTTGAAATGAACCTGTTTATTCCTGGAAACACCATATATTTT. Its protein product is CASRLEMNLFIPGNTIYF.

The table lists this clonotype with a few counts. The rearrangement uses TRBV20-1 and TRBJ2-3; no clear D gene. V lost 4 bases and J lost 2, with 7 bases in between. Looked up from germline, CDR1 is DFQATT and CDR2 is SNEGSKA (reference sequence). The CDR3 runs to 12 residues. CDR3 amino acids: CSAKRYTDTQYF. In DNA, the CDR3 is TGCAGTGCTAAAAGATACACAGATACGCAGTATTTT.

This clonotype was detected only a few times. J is TRBJ1-2 and V is TRBV10-3, with TRBD1 matching 8 bases. The germline V gene encodes CDR1 ENHRY and CDR2 SYGVKD. The CDR3 length is 15 residues. V was clipped by 2 bases and J by 4 bases; unmatched bases: 6. The CDR3 nucleotides read TGTGCCATCAGTGAGGCCCGACAGGGGACCTATGGCTACACCTTC. Translation gives CAISEARQGTYGYTF.

In this sample, this clonotype turned up a few times. For the CDR3, the DNA is TGTGCCAGCCTAAATGGACAACGCACAGATACGCAGTATTTT. The encoded protein is CASLNGQRTDTQYF. The chain links TRBV28 to TRBJ2-3, with D perhaps TRBD1 (5 bases). Germline values: CDR1 MDHEN, CDR2 SYDVKM. V was trimmed by 8 bases and J by 1 base, leaving 13 bases between them. The CDR3 is 14 amino acids.

The V gene is TRBV19, the J gene TRBJ2-3; 8 bases match TRBD2. This CDR3 comprises 15 residues. Germline CDR1 LNHDA, CDR2 SQIVND (reference sequence). The V segment lost 6 bases and the J segment 5 bases; nucleotides outside the gene matches: 10. The CDR3 DNA is TGTGCCAGTAGCGTCCAGACTAGCGAGAAAGATACGCAGTATTTT. Protein: CASSVQTSEKDTQYF.

This clonotype was found many times. The V call is TRBV4-2, the J call TRBJ2-2; 8 positions match TRBD2. The germline gives CDR1 LGHNA, CDR2 YNFKEQ. CDR3 length: 14 amino acids. Trimming at V came to 3 bases and at J to 9 bases, leaving 6 bases not matched to a gene. CDR3 in DNA: TGTGCCAGCAGCCAGACTAGCGATGAAAGGGAGCTGTTTTTT. Protein: CASSQTSDERELFF.

The V call is TRBV4-1, the J call TRBJ1-5; 7 bases are shared with TRBD1. J lost 3 bases, V lost 3 bases, and 5 bases had no gene match. From germline, CDR1 is MGHRA and CDR2 YSYEKL. The CDR3 contains 15 residues. In DNA, the CDR3 is TGCGCCAGCAGCCAGAAGGGGACAGACAATCAGCCCCAGCATTTT. Its protein product is CASSQKGTDNQPQHF.

The rearrangement links TRBV4-2 to TRBJ1-5; D remains unclear. V was cut by 0 bases and J by 4 bases, with 4 bases left in between. CDR1 and CDR2 (germline): LGHNA, YNFKEQ. This CDR3 is built from 13 residues. The CDR3 region has the DNA TGTGCCAGCAGCCAAGAAGAGAATCAGCCCCAGCATTTT. It encodes CASSQEENQPQHF.

A few counts support this clonotype. The chain combines TRBV6-5 with TRBJ2-7; the D gene could be TRBD1 or TRBD2 (5 bases each). The CDR3 is 17 amino acids. Germline V gives CDR1 MNHEY, CDR2 SVGAGI. Between the trimmed V and J ends, which lost 2 bases and 0 bases, there was a span of 17 bases. The CDR3: CASSYRKTGTSSYEQYF. The DNA of the CDR3 is TGTGCCAGCAGTTACCGTAAGACGGGGACCTCCTCCTACGAGCAGTACTTC.

The V gene is TRBV7-8, the J gene TRBJ2-6; TRBD1 is a possible D gene (5 bases). V lost 3 bases and J lost 0, with 12 bases in between. The CDR3 has 17 amino acids. Germline-derived CDR1 and CDR2 are SGHVS and FQNEAQ. The CDR3 nucleotides are TGTGCCAGCAGCTTTGAGACAGCTATCTCTGGGGCCAACGTCCTGACTTTC. It translates to CASSFETAISGANVLTF.